These 3 T cell receptor beta chains came from one sample sequenced in a study of OX40 agonist ivuxolimab in advanced cancers. The library was made by the immunoSEQ multiplex PCR assay. TCRdb holds this immuneACCESS table with in-frame rearrangements only. Some clones are missing; in checked studies, unresolved V genes explain under half, and the rest has no known cause. Recorded for this sample are under 140,000 clones; about nine tenths of them occurred a single time. The ten most abundant clones make up less than 0.35% of the sample. The source was CD4+ or CD8+ T cells sorted from blood, collected in a trial of the OX40 agonist ivuxolimab. Receptors originate from an adult with an advanced solid tumor such as melanoma, head and neck, liver or kidney cancer.

V is TRBV29-1 and J is TRBJ1-2; 7 nucleotides align to TRBD1. The CDR3 extends over 13 amino acids. In germline, CDR1 is SQVTM, CDR2 ANQGSEA. Trimming took 6 bases from V and 7 from J; bases not matched to a gene: 11. CDR3 protein: CSVPLQGGRGYTF. CDR3 DNA: TGCAGCGTCCCGTTGCAGGGGGGCCGTGGCTACACCTTC.

This chain links TRBV14 with TRBJ2-1; no clear D. The V gene's germline CDR1 is SGHDN and CDR2 FVKESK. The CDR3 length is 11 residues. The V end was cut by 1 base, the J end by 10 bases, with 5 bases between. CDR3 amino acids: CASSQVREQFF. CDR3 coding DNA: TGTGCCAGCAGCCAAGTCAGGGAGCAGTTCTTC.

The chain uses TRBV25-1 and TRBJ2-1; 10 bases agree with TRBD1. Germline CDR1 reads MGHDK; CDR2 reads SYGVNS. J gave up 7 bases and V 4 bases, and 10 bases lay outside the gene matches. The CDR3 spans 16 residues. CDR3 amino acids: CASSGAPGQGLNEQFF. The CDR3 region has the DNA TGTGCCAGCAGTGGAGCACCGGGACAGGGGTTAAATGAGCAGTTCTTC.